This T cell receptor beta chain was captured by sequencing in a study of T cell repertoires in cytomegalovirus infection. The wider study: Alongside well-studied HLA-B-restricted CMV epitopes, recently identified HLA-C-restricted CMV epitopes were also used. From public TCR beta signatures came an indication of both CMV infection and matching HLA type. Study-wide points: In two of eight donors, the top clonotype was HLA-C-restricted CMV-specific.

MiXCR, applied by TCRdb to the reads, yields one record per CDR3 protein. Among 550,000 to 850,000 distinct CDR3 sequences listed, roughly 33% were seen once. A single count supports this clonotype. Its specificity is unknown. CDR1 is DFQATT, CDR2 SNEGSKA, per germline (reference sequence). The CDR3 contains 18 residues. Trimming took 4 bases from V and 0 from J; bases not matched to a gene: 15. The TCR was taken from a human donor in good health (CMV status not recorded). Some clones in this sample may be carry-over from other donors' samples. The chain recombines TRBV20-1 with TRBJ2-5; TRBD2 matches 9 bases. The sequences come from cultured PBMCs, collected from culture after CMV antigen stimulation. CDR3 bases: TGCAGTGCTAAACCTAAAAGGCTAGCGGGAACGTACCAAGAGACCCAGTACTTC. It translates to CSAKPKRLAGTYQETQYF.